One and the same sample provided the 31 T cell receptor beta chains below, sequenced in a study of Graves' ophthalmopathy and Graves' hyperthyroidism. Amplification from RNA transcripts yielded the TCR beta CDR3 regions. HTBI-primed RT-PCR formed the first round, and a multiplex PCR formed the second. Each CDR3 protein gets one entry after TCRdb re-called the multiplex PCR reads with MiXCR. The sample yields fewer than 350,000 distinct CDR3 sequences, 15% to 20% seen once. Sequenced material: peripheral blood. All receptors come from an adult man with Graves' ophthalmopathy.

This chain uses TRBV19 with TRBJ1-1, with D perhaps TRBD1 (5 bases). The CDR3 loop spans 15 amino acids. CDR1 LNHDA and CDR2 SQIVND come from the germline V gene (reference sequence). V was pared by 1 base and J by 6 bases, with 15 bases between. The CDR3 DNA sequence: TGTGCCAGTAGTATAGCGGGGGGTACGGTTCCTGAAGCTTTCTTT. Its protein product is CASSIAGGTVPEAFF.

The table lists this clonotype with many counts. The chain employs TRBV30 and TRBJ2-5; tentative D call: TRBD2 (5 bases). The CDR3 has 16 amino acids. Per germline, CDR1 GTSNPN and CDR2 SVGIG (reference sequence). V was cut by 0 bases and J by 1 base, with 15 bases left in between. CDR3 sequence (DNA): TGTGCCTGGAGTGTAGGGTTAGCGCGAACCCAAGAGACCCAGTACTTC. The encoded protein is CAWSVGLARTQETQYF.

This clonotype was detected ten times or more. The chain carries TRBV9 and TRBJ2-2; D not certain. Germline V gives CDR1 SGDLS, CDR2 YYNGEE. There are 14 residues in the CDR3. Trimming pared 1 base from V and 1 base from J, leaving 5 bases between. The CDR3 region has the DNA TGTGCCAGCAGCGTATACAGGAACACCGGGGAGCTGTTTTTT. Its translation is CASSVYRNTGELFF.

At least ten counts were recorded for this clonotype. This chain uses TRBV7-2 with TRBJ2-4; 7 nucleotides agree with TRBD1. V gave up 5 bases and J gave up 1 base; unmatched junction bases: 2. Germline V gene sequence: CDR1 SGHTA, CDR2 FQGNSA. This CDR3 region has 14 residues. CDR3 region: CASSEQGAKNIQYF. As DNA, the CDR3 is TGTGCCAGCAGCGAACAGGGGGCCAAAAACATTCAGTACTTC.

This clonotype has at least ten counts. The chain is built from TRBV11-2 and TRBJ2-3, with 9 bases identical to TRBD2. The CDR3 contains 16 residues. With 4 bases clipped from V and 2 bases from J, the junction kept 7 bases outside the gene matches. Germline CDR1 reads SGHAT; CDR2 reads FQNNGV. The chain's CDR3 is CASSSLAGRSTDTQYF. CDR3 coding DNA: TGTGCCAGCAGCTCGCTAGCGGGGAGATCCACAGATACGCAGTATTTT.

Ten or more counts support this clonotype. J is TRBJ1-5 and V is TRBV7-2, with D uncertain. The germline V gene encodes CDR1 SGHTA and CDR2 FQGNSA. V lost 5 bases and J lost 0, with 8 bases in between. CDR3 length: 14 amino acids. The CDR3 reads CASSETISNQPQHF. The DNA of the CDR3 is TGTGCCAGCAGCGAGACAATTAGCAATCAGCCCCAGCATTTT.

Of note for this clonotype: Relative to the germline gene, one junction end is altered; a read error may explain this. This chain's CDR3 is CASSYSIGNTGELSF. DNA of the CDR3: TGTGCCAGCAGTTACTCTATCGGAAACACCGGGGAGCTGTCTTTT. The gene calls are TRBV6-5 and TRBJ2-2, with a possible D match to TRBD2 (5 bases). Looked up from germline, CDR1 is MNHEY and CDR2 is SVGAGI. This CDR3 region has 15 residues.

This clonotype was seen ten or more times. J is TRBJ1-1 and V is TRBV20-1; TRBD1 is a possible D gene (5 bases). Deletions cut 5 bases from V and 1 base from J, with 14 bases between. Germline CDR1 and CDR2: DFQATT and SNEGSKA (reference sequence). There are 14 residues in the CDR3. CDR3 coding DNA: TGCAGTGCTGGGGCTTATGGAACGAACACTGAAGCTTTCTTT. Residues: CSAGAYGTNTEAFF.

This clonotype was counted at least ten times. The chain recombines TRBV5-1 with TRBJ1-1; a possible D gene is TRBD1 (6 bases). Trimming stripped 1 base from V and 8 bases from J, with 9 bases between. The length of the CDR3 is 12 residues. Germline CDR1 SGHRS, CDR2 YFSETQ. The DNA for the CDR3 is TGCGCCAGCAGCTTGACAGGGCGAGAAGCTTTCTTT. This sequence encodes CASSLTGREAFF.

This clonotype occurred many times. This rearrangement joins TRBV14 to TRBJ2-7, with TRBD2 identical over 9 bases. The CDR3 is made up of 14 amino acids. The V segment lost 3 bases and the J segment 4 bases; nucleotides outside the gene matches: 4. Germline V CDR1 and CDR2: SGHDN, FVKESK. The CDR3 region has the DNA TGTGCCAGCAGCCATCGGCGGGAGGGGTACGAGCAGTACTTC. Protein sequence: CASSHRREGYEQYF.

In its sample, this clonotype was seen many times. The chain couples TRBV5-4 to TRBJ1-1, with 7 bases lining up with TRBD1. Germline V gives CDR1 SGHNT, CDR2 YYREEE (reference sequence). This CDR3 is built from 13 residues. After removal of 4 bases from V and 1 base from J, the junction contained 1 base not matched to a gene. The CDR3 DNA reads TGTGCCAGCAGCCAGGGGGGGAACACTGAAGCTTTCTTT. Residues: CASSQGGNTEAFF. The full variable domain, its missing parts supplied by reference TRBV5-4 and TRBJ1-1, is ETGVTQSPTHLIKTRGQQVTLRCSSQSGHNTVSWYQQALGQGPQFIFQYYREEENGRGNFPPRFSGLQFPNYSSELNVNALELDDSALYLCASSQGGNTEAFFGQGTRLTVV.

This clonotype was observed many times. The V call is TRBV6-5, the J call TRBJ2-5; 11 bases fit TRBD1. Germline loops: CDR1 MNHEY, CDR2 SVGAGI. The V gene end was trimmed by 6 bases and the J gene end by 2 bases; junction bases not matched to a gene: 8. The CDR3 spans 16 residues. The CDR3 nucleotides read TGTGCCAGCAGGTCAAACCGGGACAGGGGGCAAGAGACCCAGTACTTC. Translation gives CASRSNRDRGQETQYF.

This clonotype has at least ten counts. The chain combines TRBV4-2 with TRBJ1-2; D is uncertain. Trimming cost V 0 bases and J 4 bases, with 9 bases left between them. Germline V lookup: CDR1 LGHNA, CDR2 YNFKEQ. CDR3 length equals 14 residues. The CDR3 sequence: CASSQDTSSYGYTF. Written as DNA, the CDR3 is TGTGCCAGCAGCCAAGATACCAGCTCCTATGGCTACACCTTC.

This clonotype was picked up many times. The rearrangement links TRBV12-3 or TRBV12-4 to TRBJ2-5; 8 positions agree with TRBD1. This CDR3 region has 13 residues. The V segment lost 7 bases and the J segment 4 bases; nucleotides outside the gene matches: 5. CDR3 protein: CASTTTGVETQYF. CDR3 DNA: TGTGCCAGCACCACGACAGGGGTAGAGACCCAGTACTTC.

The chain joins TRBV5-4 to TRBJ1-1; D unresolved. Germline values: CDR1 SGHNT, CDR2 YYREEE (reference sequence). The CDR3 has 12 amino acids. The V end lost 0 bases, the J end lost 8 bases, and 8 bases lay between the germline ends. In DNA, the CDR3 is TGTGCCAGCAGCTTGGACGTTGGGGAAGCTTTCTTT. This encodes CASSLDVGEAFF.

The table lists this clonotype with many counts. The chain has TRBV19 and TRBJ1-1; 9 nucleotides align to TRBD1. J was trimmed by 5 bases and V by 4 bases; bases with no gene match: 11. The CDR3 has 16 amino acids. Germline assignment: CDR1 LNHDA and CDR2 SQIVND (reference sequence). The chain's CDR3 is CASSTSNRGLGTEAFF. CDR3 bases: TGTGCCAGTAGTACCAGTAACAGGGGGCTAGGGACTGAAGCTTTCTTT.

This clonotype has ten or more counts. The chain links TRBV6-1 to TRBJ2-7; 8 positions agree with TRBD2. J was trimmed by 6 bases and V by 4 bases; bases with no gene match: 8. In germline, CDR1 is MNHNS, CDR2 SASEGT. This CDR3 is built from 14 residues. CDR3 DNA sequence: TGTGCCAGCAGTGGGCCGGGACTAGTGGGCGAGCAGTACTTC. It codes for CASSGPGLVGEQYF.

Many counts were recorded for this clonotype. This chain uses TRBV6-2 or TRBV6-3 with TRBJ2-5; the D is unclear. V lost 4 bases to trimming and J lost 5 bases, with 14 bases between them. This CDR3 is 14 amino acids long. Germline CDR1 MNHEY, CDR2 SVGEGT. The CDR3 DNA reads TGTGCCAGCAGTTCTGTTTCGCGTTCGGAGACCCAGTACTTC. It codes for CASSSVSRSETQYF.

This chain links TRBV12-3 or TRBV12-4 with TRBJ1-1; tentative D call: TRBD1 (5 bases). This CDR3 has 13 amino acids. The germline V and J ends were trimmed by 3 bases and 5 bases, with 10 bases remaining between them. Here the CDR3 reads CASSLAGTTEAFF. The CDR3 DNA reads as TGTGCCAGCAGTTTGGCAGGGACGACTGAAGCTTTCTTT.

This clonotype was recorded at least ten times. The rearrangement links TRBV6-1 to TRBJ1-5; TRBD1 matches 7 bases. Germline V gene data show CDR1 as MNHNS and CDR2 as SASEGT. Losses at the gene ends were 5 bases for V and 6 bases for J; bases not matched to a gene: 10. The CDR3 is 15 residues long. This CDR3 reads CASSSRDAGGQPQHF. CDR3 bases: TGTGCCAGCAGTAGCCGTGACGCAGGGGGTCAGCCCCAGCATTTT.

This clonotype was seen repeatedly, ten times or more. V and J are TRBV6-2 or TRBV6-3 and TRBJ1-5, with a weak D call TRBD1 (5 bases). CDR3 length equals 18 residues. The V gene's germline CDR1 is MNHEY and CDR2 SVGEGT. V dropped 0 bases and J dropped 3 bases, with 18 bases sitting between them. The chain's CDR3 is CASSYSIRAQGANQPQHF. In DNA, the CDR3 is TGTGCCAGCAGTTACTCGATTCGGGCGCAGGGTGCCAATCAGCCCCAGCATTTT.

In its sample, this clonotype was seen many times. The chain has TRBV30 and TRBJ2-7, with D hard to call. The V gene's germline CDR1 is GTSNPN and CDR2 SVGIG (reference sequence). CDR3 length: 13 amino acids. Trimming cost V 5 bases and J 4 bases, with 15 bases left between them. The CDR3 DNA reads TGTGCCTGGGAGCGCGGTTCTCATTACGAGCAGTACTTC. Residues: CAWERGSHYEQYF.

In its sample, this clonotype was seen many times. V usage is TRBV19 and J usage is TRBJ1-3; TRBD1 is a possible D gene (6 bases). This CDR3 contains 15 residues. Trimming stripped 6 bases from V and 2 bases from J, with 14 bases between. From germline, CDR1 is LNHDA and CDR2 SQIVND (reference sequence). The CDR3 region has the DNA TGTGCCAGTAGCCATACAGGGACGGCTGGAAACACCATATATTTT. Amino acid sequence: CASSHTGTAGNTIYF.

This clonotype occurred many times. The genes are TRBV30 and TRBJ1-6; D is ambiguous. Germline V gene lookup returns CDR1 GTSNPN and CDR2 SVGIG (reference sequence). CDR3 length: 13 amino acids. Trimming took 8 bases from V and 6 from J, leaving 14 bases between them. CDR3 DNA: TGTGCCCGACGAGGAATTGGTAATTCACCCCTCCACTTT. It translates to CARRGIGNSPLHF.

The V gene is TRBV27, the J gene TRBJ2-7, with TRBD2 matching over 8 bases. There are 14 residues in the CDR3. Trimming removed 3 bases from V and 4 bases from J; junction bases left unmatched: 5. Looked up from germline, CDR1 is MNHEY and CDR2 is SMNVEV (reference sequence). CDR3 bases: TGTGCCAGCAGTTTGACTAGCGTTAGTTACGAGCAGTACTTC. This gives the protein CASSLTSVSYEQYF.

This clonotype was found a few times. CDR3 protein: CASSTGLPNQPQHF. Here the CDR3 DNA reads TGTGCCAGCAGCACGGGACTGCCCAATCAGCCCCAGCATTTT. The chain carries TRBV12-3 or TRBV12-4 and TRBJ1-5; maybe TRBD1 (5 bases). The CDR3 loop spans 14 amino acids. Trimming stripped 6 bases from V and 3 bases from J, with 12 bases between.

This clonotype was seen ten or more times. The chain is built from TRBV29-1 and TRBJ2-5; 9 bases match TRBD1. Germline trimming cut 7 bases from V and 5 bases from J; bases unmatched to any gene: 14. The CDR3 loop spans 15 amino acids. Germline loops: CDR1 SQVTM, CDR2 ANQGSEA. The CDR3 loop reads CSATGQGNPGETQYF. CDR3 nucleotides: TGCAGCGCGACGGGACAGGGAAATCCTGGGGAGACCCAGTACTTC.

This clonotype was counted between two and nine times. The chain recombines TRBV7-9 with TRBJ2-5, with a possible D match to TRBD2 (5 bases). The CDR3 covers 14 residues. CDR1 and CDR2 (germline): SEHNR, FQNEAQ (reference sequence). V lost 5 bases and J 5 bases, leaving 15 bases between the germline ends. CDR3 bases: TGTGCCAGCAGCCTCCGGCGGGTTAGGGAGACCCAGTACTTC. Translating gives CASSLRRVRETQYF.

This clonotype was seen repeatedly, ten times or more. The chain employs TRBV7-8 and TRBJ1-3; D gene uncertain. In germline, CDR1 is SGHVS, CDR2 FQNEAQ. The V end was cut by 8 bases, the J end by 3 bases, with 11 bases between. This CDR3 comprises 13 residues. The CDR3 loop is CASRSGGGNTIYF. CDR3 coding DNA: TGTGCCAGCCGATCAGGTGGTGGAAACACCATATATTTT. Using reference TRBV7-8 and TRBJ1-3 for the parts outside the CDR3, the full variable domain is GAGVSQSPRYKVAKRGQDVALRCDPISGHVSLFWYQQALGQGPEFLTYFQNEAQLDKSGLPSDRFFAERPEGSVSTLKIQRTQQEDSAVYLCASRSGGGNTIYFGEGSWLTVV.

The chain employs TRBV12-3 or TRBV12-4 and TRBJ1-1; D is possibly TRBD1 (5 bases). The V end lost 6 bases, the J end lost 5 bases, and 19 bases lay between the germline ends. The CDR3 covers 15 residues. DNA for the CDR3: TGTGCCAGCAGCCTGGGACGGGGAGATTGGACTGAAGCTTTCTTT. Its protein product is CASSLGRGDWTEAFF.

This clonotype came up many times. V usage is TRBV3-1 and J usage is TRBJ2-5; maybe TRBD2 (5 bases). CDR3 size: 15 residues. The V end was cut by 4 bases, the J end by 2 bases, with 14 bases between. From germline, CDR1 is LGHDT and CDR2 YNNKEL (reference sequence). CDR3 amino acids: CASSRNLATQETQYF. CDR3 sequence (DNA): TGTGCCAGCAGCCGAAATCTAGCAACGCAAGAGACCCAGTACTTC.